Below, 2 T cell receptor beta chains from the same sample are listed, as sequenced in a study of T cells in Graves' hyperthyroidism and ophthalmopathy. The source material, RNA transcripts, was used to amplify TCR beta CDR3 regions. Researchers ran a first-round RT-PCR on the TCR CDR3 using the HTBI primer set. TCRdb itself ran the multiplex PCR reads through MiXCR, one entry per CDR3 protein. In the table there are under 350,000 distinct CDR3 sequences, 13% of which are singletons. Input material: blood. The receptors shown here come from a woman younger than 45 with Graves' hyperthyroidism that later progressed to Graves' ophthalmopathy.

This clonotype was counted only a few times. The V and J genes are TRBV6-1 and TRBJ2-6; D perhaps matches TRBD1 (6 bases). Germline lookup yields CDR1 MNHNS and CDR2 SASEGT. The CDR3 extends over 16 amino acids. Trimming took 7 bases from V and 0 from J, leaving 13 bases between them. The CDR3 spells CASKRGSTSGANVLTF. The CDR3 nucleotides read TGTGCCAGCAAGAGGGGGAGCACCTCTGGGGCCAACGTCCTGACTTTC.

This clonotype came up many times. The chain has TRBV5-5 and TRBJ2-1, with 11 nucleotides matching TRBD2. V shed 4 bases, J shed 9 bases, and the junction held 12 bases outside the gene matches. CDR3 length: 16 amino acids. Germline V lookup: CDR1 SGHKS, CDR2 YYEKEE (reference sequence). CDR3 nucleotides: TGTGCCAGCAGCCCCGAAGGGGTAGCGGGAGGGGTTGAGCAGTTCTTC. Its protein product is CASSPEGVAGGVEQFF.